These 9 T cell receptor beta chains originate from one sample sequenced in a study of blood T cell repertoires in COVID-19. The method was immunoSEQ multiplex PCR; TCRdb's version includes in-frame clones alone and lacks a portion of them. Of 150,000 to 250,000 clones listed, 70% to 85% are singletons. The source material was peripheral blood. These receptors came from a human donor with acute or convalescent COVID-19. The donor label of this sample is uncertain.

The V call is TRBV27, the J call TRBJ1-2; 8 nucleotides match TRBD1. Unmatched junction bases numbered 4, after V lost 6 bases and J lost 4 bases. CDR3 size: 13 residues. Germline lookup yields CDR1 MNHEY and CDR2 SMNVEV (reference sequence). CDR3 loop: CASRDRVTYGYTF. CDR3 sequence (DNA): TGTGCCAGCAGGGACAGGGTTACCTATGGCTACACCTTC.

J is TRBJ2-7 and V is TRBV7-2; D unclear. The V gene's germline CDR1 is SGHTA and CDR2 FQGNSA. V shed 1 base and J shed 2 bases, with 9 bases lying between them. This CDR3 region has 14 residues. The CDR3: CASSLVTSTYEQYF. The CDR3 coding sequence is TGTGCCAGCAGCTTAGTGACTTCTACCTACGAGCAGTACTTC.

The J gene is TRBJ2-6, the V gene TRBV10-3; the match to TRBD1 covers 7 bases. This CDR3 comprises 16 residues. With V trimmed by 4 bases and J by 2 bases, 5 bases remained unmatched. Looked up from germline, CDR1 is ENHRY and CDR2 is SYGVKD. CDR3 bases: TGTGCCATCAGTGCCTCAACAGGGGCTGGGGCCAACGTCCTGACTTTC. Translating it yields CAISASTGAGANVLTF.

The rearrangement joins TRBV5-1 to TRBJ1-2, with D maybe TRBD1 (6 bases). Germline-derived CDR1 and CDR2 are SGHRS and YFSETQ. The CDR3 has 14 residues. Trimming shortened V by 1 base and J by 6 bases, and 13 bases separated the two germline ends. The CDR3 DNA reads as TGCGCCAGCAGCTTGACAGGGAGAGTGAATGGCTACACCTTC. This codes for CASSLTGRVNGYTF.

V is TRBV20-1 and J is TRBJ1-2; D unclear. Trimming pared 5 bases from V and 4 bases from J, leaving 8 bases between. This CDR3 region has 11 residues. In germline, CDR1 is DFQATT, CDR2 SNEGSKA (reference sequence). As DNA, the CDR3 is TGCAGTGCTGGGCCTCTCTATGGCTACACCTTC. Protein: CSAGPLYGYTF.

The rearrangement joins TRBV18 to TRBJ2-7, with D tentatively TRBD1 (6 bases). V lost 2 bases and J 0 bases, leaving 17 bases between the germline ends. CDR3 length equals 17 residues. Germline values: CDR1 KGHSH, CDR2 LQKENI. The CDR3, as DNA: TGTGCCAGCTCACCAAATCACGCCGGGACAACCTCCTACGAGCAGTACTTC. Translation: CASSPNHAGTTSYEQYF.

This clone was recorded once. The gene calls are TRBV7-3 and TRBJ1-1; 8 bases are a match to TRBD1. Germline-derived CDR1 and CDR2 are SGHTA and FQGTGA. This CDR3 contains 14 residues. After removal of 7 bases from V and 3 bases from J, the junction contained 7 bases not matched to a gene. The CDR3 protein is CASIEPTGDTEAFF. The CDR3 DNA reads TGTGCCAGCATCGAGCCGACAGGGGACACTGAAGCTTTCTTT.

In DNA form, the CDR3 reads TGTGCCAGCAGCTTAGCGCATGGAGGGGAGACCCAGTACTTC. The encoded protein is CASSLAHGGETQYF. The chain employs TRBV7-2 and TRBJ2-5; possibly TRBD2 for D (6 bases). The V and J ends lost 0 bases and 5 bases respectively, with 10 bases between them. CDR1 is SGHTA and CDR2 is FQGNSA in the germline V gene. The CDR3 is 14 amino acids.

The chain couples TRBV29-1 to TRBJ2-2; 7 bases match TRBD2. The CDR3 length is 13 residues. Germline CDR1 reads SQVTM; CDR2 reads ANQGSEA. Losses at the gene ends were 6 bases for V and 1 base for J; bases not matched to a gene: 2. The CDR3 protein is CSVRGGNTGELFF. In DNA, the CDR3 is TGCAGCGTCCGCGGGGGGAACACCGGGGAGCTGTTTTTT.